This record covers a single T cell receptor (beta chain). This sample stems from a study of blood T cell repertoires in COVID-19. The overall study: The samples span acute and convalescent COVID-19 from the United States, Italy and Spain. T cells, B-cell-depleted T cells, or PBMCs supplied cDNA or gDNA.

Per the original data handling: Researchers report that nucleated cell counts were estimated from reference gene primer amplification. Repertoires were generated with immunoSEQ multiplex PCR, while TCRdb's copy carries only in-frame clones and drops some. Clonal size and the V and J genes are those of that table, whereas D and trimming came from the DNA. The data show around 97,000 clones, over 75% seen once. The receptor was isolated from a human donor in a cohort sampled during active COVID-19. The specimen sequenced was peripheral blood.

For the CDR3, the DNA is TGCGCCAGCAGCCCCCAACTGGGAGGGACGGGCGCCGGGGAGCTGTTTTTT. It codes for CASSPQLGGTGAGELFF. This chain links TRBV5-1 with TRBJ2-2, with 7 bases identical to TRBD2. CDR3 length: 17 amino acids. Looked up from germline, CDR1 is SGHRS and CDR2 is YFSETQ. V shed 4 bases and J 6 bases; nucleotides not matched to a gene: 15.